A single sample gave rise to the 4 T cell receptor beta chains below, sequenced in a study of T-cell memory formation after mild COVID-19. Via MiXCR, TCRdb re-called the 5' RACE reads, giving one row per CDR3 protein. The table has about 180,000 distinct CDR3 sequences, roughly 17% seen once. Source material: PBMCs or a T cell subset sorted from them (not recorded which). These receptors originate from an adult woman who had mild COVID-19 (a few samples of this study predate the infection). Cell type and time point are not known.

V is TRBV24-1 and J is TRBJ2-1, with TRBD1 identical over 12 bases. Trimming removed 7 bases from V and 5 bases from J; junction bases left unmatched: 2. In germline, CDR1 is KGHDR, CDR2 SFDVKD. CDR3 size: 14 residues. The CDR3 bases are TGTGCCACCAGCGGGACAGGGGGCCACAATGAGCAGTTCTTC. Its protein is CATSGTGGHNEQFF.

V and J are TRBV18 and TRBJ2-5, with unresolved D. V was clipped by 3 bases and J by 4 bases, with 9 bases between them. Germline CDR1 is KGHSH and CDR2 is LQKENI. The CDR3 runs 13 residues. The CDR3 loop reads CASSPPDGETQYF. The DNA of the CDR3 is TGTGCCAGCTCACCCCCGGATGGAGAGACCCAGTACTTC.

This clonotype was seen only a few times. The V and J genes are TRBV6-5 and TRBJ2-1; TRBD1 agrees at 10 bases. The V gene end was trimmed by 2 bases and the J gene end by 7 bases; junction bases not matched to a gene: 8. CDR1 MNHEY and CDR2 SVGAGI come from the germline V gene. The CDR3 covers 16 residues. CDR3 nucleotide sequence: TGTGCCAGCAGTTACCATTCGGGACAGGGGAAAAATGAGCAGTTCTTC. It encodes CASSYHSGQGKNEQFF.

The chain is built from TRBV7-8 and TRBJ2-7, with 8 positions matching TRBD2. The CDR3 runs to 13 residues. The V and J ends lost 6 bases and 2 bases, in that order; junction bases with no gene match: 3. Germline V CDR1 and CDR2: SGHVS, FQNEAQ. DNA for the CDR3: TGTGCCAGCAGGGCGGGAGGAACCTACGAGCAGTACTTC. This codes for CASRAGGTYEQYF.